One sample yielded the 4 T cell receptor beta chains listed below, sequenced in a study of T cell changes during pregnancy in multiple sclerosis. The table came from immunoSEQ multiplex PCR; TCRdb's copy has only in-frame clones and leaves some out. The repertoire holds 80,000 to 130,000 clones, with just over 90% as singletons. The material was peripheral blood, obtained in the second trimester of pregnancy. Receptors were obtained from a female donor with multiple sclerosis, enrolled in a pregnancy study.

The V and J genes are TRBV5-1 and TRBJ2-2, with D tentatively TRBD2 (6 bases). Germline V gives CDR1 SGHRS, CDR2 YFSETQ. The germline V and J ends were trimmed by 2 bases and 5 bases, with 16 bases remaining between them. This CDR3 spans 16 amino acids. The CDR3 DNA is TGCGCCAGCAGCTTCGAGGAGACTAGTTGGACCGGGGAGCTGTTTTTT. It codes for CASSFEETSWTGELFF.

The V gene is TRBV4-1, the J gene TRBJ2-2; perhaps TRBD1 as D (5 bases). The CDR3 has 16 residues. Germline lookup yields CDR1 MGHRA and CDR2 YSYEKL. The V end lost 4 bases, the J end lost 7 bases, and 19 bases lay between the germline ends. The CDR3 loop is CASSLEFGLGVGELFF. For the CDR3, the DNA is TGCGCCAGCAGCCTAGAGTTTGGTCTAGGGGTCGGGGAGCTGTTTTTT.

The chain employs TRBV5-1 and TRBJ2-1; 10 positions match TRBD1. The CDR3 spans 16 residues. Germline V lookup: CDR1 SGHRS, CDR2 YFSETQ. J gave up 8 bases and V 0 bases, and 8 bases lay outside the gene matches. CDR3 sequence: CASSLGSGTGADEQFF. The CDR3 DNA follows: TGCGCCAGCAGCTTGGGTAGTGGGACAGGGGCCGATGAGCAGTTCTTC.

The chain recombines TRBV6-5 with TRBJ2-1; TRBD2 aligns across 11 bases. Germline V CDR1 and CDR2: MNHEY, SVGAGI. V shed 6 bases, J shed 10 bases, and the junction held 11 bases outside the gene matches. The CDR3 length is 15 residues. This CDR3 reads CASSPLAGGPREQFF. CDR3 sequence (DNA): TGTGCCAGCAGCCCTCTAGCGGGGGGCCCCAGGGAGCAGTTCTTC.